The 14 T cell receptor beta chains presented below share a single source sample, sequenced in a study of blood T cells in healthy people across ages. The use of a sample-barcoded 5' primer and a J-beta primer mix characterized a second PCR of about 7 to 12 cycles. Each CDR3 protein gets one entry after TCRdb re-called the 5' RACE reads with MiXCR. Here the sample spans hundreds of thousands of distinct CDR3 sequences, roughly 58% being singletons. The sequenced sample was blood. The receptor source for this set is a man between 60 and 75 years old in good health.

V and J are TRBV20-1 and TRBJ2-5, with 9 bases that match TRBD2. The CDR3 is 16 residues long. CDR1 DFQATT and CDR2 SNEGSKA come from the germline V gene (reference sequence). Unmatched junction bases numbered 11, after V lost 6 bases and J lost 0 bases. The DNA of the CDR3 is TGCAGTGCCCAAGACGTGCTAGCGGGATACCAAGAGACCCAGTACTTC. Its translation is CSAQDVLAGYQETQYF.

In nucleotides, the CDR3 is TGTGCCAGCAGTTACACCCGGACAGGGCCCTATGGCTACACCTTC. This gives the protein CASSYTRTGPYGYTF. The rearrangement joins TRBV6-5 to TRBJ1-2, with 8 bases that match TRBD1. The CDR3 totals 15 residues. Trimming removed 2 bases from V and 4 bases from J; junction bases left unmatched: 6. Germline lookup yields CDR1 MNHEY and CDR2 SVGAGI.

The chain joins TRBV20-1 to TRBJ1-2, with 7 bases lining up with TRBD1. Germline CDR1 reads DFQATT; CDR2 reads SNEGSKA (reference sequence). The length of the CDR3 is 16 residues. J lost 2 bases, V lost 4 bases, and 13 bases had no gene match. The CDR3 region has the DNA TGCAGTGCTACCGGGACAGACCGAGGGAGGAACTATGGCTACACCTTC. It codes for CSATGTDRGRNYGYTF.

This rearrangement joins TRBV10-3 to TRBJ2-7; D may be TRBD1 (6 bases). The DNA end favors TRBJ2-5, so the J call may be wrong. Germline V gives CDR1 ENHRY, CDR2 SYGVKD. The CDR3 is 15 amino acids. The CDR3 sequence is CAIRGGTGSSGTQYF. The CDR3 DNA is TGTGCCATCAGAGGGGGAACAGGGTCCTCGGGGACCCAGTACTTC.

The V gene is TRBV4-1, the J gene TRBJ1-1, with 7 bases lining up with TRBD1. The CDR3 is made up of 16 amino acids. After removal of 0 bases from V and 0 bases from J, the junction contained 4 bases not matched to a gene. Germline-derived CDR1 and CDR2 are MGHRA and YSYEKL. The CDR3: CASSQDPGQMNTEAFF. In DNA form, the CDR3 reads TGCGCCAGCAGCCAAGATCCGGGACAGATGAACACTGAAGCTTTCTTT.

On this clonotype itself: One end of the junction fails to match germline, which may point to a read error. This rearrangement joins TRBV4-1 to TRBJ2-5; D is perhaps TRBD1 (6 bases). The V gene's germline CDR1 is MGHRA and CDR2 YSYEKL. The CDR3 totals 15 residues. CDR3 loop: CASSQGQAQQGTQYF. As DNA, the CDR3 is TGCGCCAGCAGCCAAGGACAGGCCCAACAAGGGACCCAGTACTTC.

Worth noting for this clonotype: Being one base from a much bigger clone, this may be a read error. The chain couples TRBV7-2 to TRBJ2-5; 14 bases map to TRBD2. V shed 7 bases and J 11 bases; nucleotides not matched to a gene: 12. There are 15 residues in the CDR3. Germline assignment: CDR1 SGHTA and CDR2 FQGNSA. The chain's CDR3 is CASTGTSGGYNEQYF. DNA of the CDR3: TGTGCCAGCACCGGGACTAGCGGGGGCTACAATGAGCAGTACTTC.

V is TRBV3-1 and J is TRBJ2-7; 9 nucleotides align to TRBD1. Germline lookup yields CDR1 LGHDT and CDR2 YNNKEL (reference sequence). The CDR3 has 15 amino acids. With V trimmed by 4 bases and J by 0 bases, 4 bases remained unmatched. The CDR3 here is CASSRGTGTSYEQYF. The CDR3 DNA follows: TGTGCCAGCAGCCGAGGGACAGGGACCTCCTACGAGCAGTACTTC.

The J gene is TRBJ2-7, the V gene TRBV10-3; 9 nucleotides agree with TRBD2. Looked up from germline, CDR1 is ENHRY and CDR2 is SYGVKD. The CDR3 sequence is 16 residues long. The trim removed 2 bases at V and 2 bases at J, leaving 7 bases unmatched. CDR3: CAISEGGAGGTYEQYF. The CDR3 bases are TGTGCCATCAGTGAGGGAGGAGCGGGGGGCACCTACGAGCAGTACTTC.

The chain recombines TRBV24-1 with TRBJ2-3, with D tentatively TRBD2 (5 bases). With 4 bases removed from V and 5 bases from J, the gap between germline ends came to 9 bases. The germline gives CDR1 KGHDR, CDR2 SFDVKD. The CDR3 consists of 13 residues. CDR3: CATSEPTRDTQYF. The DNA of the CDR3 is TGTGCCACCAGTGAGCCTACTAGAGATACGCAGTATTTT.

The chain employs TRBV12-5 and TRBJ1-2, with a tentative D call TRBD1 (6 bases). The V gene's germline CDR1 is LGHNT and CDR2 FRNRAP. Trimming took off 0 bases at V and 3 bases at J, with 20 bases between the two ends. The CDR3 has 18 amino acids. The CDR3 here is CASGLVQSWGLHYYGYTF. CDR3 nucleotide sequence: TGTGCTAGTGGTTTGGTACAGAGTTGGGGGCTCCACTACTATGGCTACACCTTC.

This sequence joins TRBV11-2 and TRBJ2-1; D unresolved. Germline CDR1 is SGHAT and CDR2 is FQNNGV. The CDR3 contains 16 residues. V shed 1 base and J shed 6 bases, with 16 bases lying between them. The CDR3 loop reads CASSLGSGVDGNEQFF. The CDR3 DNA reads TGTGCCAGCAGCTTAGGGAGTGGGGTTGACGGCAATGAGCAGTTCTTC.

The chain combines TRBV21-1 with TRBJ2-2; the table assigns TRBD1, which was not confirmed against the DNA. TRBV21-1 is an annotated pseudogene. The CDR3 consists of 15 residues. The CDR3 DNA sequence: TGTGCCAGCAGCAAATGCAGGGGTGATCCCGGGGAGCTGTTTTTT. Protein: CASSKCRGDPGELFF.

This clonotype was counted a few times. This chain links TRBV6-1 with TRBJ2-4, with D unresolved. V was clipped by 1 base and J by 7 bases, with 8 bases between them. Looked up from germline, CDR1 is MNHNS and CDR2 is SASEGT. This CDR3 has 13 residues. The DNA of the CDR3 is TGTGCCAGCAGTGAAGAGAGGATTAACATTCAGTACTTC. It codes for CASSEERINIQYF.